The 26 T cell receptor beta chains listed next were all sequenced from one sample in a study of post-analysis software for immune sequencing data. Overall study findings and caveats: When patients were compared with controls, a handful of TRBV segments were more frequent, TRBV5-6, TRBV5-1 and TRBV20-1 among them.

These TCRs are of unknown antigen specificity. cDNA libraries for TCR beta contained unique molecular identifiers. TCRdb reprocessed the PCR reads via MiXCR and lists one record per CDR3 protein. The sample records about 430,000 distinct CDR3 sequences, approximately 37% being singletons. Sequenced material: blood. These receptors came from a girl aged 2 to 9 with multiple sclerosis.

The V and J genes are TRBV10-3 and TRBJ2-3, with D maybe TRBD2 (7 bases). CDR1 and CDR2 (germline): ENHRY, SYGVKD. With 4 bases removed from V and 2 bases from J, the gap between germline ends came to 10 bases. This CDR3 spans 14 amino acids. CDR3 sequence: CAISGGGDTDTQYF. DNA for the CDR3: TGTGCCATCAGTGGGGGGGGCGACACAGATACGCAGTATTTT.

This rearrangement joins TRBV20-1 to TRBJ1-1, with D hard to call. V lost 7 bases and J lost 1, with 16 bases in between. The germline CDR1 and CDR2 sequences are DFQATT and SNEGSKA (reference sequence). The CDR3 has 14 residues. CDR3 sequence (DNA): TGCAGTGGGACCCCCTTGACGGAGAACACTGAAGCTTTCTTT. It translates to CSGTPLTENTEAFF.

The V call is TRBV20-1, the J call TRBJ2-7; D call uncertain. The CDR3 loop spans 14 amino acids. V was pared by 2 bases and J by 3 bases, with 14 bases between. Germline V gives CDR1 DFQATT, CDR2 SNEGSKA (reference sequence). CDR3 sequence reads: CSARLLGADYEQYF. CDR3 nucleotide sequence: TGCAGTGCTAGACTCCTCGGCGCCGACTACGAGCAGTACTTC.

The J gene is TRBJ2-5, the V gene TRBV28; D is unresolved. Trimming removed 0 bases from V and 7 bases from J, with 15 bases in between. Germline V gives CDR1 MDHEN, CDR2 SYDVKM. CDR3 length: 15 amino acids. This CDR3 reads CASSLWPLASGTQYF. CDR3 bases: TGTGCCAGCAGTTTATGGCCTTTAGCTTCAGGGACCCAGTACTTC.

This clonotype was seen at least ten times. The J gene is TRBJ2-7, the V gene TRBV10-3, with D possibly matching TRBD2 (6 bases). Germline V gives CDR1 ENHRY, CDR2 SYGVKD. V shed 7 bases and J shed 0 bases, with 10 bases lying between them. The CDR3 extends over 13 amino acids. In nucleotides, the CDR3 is TGTGCCATCACCCCTAGCGCCTCCTACGAGCAGTACTTC. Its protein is CAITPSASYEQYF.

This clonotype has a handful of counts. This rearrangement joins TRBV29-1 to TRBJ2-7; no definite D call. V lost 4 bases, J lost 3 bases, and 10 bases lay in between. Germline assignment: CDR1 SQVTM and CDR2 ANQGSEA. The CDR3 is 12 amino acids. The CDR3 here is CSVGFSRYEQYF. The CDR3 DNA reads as TGCAGCGTTGGTTTCTCCCGCTACGAGCAGTACTTC.

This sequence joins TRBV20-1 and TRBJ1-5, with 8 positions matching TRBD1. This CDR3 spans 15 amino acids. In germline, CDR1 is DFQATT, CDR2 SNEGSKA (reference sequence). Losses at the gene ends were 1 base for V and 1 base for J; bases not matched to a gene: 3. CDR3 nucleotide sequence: TGCAGTGCTAGAGGACAGGGGTTGAGCAATCAGCCCCAGCATTTT. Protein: CSARGQGLSNQPQHF.

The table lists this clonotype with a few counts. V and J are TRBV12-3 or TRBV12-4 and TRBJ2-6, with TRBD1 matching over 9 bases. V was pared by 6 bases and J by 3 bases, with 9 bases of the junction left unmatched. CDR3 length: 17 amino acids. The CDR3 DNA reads TGTGCCAGCAGGACCACAGGGGGCGGTTTTGGGGCCAACGTCCTGACTTTC. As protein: CASRTTGGGFGANVLTF.

The CDR3: CASSPGGTSGTNEQFF. CDR3 bases: TGTGCCAGCAGCCCCGGAGGGACTAGCGGTACCAATGAGCAGTTCTTC. The chain has TRBV7-3 and TRBJ2-1; 11 bases agree with TRBD2. The germline V gene encodes CDR1 SGHTA and CDR2 FQGTGA. CDR3 length: 16 residues. Trimming took 5 bases from V and 6 from J; bases not matched to a gene: 9.

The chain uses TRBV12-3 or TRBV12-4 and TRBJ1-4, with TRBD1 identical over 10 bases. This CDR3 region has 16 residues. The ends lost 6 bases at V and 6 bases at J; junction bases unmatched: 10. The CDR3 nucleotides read TGTGCCAGCAGCTCCGCGAAGGGACAGGGGTATGAAAAACTGTTTTTT. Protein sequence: CASSSAKGQGYEKLFF.

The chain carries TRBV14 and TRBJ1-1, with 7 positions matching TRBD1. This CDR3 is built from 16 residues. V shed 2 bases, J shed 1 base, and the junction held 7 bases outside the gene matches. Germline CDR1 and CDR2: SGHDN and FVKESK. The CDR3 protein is CASSQQDRDRNTEAFF. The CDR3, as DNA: TGTGCCAGCAGCCAACAAGACCGGGACAGGAACACTGAAGCTTTCTTT.

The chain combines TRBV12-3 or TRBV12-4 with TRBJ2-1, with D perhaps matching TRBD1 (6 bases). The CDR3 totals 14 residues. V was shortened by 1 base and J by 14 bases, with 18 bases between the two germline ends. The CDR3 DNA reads TGTGCCAGCAGTTTAGGTTGGCACAGGGCCGGCGAGTTCTTC. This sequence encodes CASSLGWHRAGEFF.

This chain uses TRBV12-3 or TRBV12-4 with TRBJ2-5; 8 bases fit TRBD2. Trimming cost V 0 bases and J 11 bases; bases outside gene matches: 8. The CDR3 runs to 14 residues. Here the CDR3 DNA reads TGTGCCAGCAGTTTAGCTCAGCGGGAGTTTGAGCAGTACTTC. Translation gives CASSLAQREFEQYF.

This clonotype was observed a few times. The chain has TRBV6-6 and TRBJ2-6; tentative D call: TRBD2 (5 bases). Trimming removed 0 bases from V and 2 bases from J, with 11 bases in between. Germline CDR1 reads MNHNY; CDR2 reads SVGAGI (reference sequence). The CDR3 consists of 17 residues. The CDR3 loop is CASSYSRTAAGANVLTF. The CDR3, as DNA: TGTGCCAGCAGTTACTCGAGAACAGCGGCTGGGGCCAACGTCCTGACTTTC.

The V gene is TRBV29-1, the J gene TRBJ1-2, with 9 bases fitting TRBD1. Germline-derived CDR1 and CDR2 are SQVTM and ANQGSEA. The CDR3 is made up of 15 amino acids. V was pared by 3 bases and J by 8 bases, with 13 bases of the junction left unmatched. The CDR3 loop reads CSVDSGDRAVRGYTF. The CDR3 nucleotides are TGCAGCGTTGATTCAGGGGACAGGGCAGTAAGGGGCTACACCTTC.

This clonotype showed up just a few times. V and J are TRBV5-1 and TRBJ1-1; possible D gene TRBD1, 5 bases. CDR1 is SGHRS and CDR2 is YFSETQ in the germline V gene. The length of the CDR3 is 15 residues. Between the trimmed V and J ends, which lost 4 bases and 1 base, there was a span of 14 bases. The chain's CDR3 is CASSPNRDSNTEAFF. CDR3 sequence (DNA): TGCGCCAGCAGCCCGAACCGGGACTCGAACACTGAAGCTTTCTTT.

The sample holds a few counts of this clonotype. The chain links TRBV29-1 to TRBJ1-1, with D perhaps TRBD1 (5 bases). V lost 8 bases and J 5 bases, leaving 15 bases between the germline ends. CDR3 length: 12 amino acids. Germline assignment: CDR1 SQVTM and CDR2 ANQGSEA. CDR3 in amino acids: CSTRTQGTEAFF. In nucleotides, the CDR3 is TGCAGCACGCGGACCCAGGGAACTGAAGCTTTCTTT.

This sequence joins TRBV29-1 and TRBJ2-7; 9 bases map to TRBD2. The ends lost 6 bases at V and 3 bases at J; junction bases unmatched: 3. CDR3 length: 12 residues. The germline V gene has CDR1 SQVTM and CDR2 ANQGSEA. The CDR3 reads CSVAGGNYEQYF. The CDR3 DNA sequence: TGCAGCGTAGCGGGAGGTAACTACGAGCAGTACTTC.

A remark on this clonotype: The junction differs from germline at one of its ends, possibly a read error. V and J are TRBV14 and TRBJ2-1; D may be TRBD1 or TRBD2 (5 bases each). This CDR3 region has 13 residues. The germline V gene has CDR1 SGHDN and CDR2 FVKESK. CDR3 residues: CASSQGADNEQVF. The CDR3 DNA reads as TGTGCCAGCAGCCAAGGAGCGGACAATGAGCAGGTCTTC.

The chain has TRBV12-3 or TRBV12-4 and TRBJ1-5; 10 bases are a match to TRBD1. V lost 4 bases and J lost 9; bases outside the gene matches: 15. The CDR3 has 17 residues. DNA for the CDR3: TGTGCCAGCAGTTCCGGGGACAGGGGTTCGGGTACCGGGCCCCAGCATTTT. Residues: CASSSGDRGSGTGPQHF.

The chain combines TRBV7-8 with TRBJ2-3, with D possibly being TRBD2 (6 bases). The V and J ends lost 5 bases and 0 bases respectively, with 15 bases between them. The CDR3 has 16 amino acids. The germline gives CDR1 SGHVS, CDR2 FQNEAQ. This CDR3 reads CASSPTSRPSTDTQYF. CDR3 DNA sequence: TGTGCCAGCAGCCCTACTAGCAGGCCTAGCACAGATACGCAGTATTTT.

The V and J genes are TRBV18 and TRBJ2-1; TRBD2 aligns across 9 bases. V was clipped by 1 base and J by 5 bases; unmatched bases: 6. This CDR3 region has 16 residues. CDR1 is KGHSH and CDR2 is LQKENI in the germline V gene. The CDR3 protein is CASSPQPSGVNNEQFF. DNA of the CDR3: TGTGCCAGCTCACCACAGCCTAGCGGGGTAAACAATGAGCAGTTCTTC.

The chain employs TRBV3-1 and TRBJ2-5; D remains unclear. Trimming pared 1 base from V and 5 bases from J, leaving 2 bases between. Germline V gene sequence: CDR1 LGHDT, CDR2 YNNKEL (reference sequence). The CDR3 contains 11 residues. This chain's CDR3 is CASSQVETQYF. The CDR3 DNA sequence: TGTGCCAGCAGCCAAGTTGAGACCCAGTACTTC.

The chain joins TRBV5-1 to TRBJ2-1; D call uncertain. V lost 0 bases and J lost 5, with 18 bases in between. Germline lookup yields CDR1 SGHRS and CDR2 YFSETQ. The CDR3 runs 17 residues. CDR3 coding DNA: TGCGCCAGCAGCTTGGCCAGAGTCCTAGGTTTGAACAATGAGCAGTTCTTC. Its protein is CASSLARVLGLNNEQFF. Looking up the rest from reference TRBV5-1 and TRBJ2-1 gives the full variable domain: KAGVTQTPRYLIKTRGQQVTLSCSPISGHRSVSWYQQTPGQGLQFLFEYFSETQRNKGNFPGRFSGRQFSNSRSEMNVSTLELGDSALYLCASSLARVLGLNNEQFFGPGTRLTVL.

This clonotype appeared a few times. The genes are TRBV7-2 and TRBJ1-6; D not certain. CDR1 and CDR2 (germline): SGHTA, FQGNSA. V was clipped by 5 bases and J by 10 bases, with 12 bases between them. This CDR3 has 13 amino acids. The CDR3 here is CASSPRLGSPLHF. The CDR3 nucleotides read TGTGCCAGCAGCCCCCGTCTCGGGTCACCCCTCCACTTT. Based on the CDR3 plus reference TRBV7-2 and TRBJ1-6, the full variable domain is GAGVSQSPSNKVTEKGKDVELRCDPISGHTALYWYRQSLGQGLEFLIYFQGNSAPDKSGLPSDRFSAERTGGSVSTLTIQRTQQEDSAVYLCASSPRLGSPLHFGNGTRLTVT.

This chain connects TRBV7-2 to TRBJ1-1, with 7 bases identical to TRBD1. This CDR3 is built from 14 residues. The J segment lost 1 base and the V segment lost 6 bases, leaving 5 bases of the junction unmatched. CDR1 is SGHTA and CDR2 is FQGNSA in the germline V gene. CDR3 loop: CASSYNRGNTEAFF. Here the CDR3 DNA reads TGTGCCAGCAGTTACAACAGGGGGAACACTGAAGCTTTCTTT.